One and the same sample provided the 4 T cell receptor beta chains below, sequenced in a study of PD-1 blockade in mismatch repair-deficient tumors. Using immunoSEQ multiplex PCR, the repertoire was profiled, and TCRdb retains in-frame clones only, with some absent. The sample contains 35,000 or so clones, around 84% of which appear only once. The specimen comprised peripheral blood, sampled approximately 78 weeks after starting pembrolizumab. The receptors stem from an adult with mismatch repair-deficient cancer.

V and J are TRBV29-1 and TRBJ1-2; 9 bases map to TRBD1. The CDR3 contains 15 residues. The V gene end was trimmed by 3 bases and the J gene end by 5 bases; junction bases not matched to a gene: 10. Germline CDR1 SQVTM, CDR2 ANQGSEA. This chain's CDR3 is CSVDMVGTGNYGYTF. In DNA, the CDR3 is TGCAGCGTTGATATGGTTGGGACAGGGAATTATGGCTACACCTTC.

This sequence joins TRBV4-1 and TRBJ2-7; TRBD2 matches at 9 bases. J lost 5 bases, V lost 1 base, and 12 bases had no gene match. Germline V gene sequence: CDR1 MGHRA, CDR2 YSYEKL. The CDR3 extends over 17 amino acids. Here the CDR3 DNA reads TGCGCCAGCAGCCAAGTTGCGGGAGGGAGCATGGGAGACGAGCAGTACTTC. This encodes CASSQVAGGSMGDEQYF.

The chain uses TRBV19 and TRBJ1-2, with unresolved D. The CDR3 runs to 13 residues. V was clipped by 0 bases and J by 5 bases, with 7 bases between them. Germline CDR1 and CDR2: LNHDA and SQIVND (reference sequence). CDR3 loop: CASSIDGEYGYTF. In DNA form, the CDR3 reads TGTGCCAGTAGTATAGATGGAGAATATGGCTACACCTTC.

The V gene is TRBV29-1, the J gene TRBJ2-4, with TRBD2 identical over 12 bases. V shed 5 bases and J 4 bases; nucleotides not matched to a gene: 3. There are 14 residues in the CDR3. The germline V gene has CDR1 SQVTM and CDR2 ANQGSEA. This CDR3 is CSVTSGGKKNIQYF. CDR3 sequence (DNA): TGCAGCGTTACTAGCGGGGGGAAAAAAAACATTCAGTACTTC.